This TCR beta chain emerged from a study of cytomegalovirus exposure and HLA in healthy donors. Study results and caveats: Cytomegalovirus status was reportedly diagnosed by the classifier with high specificity and sensitivity.

Notes on this clone: Its antigen is still unknown.

The V gene's germline CDR1 is SGHVS and CDR2 FQNEAQ. Trimming cost V 3 bases and J 0 bases; bases outside gene matches: 1. This CDR3 region has 16 residues. Amplification used 60 Vbeta primers and 13 Jbeta primers. The data were produced by immunoSEQ multiplex PCR, yet TCRdb's version contains in-frame clones alone and is incomplete. The sample has under 35,000 clones; 62% are singletons. This TCR was sampled from a male donor in good health and CMV-seropositive. The chain joins TRBV7-8 to TRBJ2-7; 14 bases map to TRBD2. What was sequenced was PBMCs. As DNA, the CDR3 is TGTGCCAGCAGCTTCGGGACTAGCGGGGGCTCCTACGAGCAGTACTTC. Translating it yields CASSFGTSGGSYEQYF.